This T cell receptor beta chain comes out of a study of T cells expressing NK-cell markers. Across the whole study: Sorted CD3+CD56-NKG2C+, CD3+CD56+NKG2C+ and CD3+CD56+NKG2C- T cells supplied the TCR beta repertoires.

Concerning this clonotype: Antigen: not known.

Findings of the study overall: The CD3+CD56-NKG2C+ fraction of a few donors was also led by these clonotypes. In several donors, dominant NKG2C+ clonotypes were roughly 1.0-7.0% of CD8+ T cells.

From germline, CDR1 is SGDLS and CDR2 YYNGEE. This CDR3 has 16 amino acids. The cDNA for TCR beta came from 5'RACE template switching with UMIs. For each CDR3 protein, TCRdb gives one entry from its re-call of the 5' RACE reads, without DNA. This sample contains 440,000 or so distinct CDR3 sequences. V gene TRBV9 combines with J gene TRBJ2-3; checking the TCRdb D call of TRBD2 is not possible without DNA. The sequence was collected from a woman aged 18-69 years in good health. The sample consisted of blood T cells: a sorted CD56 or NKG2C T cell subset, CD4+ or CD8+ T cells, or bulk PBMC T cells (not recorded which). CDR3 amino acids: CASSVALAVGTDTQYF. Filled out from reference TRBV9 and TRBJ2-3, the complete variable domain reads DSGVTQTPKHLITATGQRVTLRCSPRSGDLSVYWYQQSLDQGLQFLIQYYNGEERAKGNILERFSAQQFPDLHSELNLSSLELGDSALYFCASSVALAVGTDTQYFGPGTRLTVL.